Listed below are T cell receptor beta chains from one sample, sequenced in a study of post-analysis software for immune sequencing data. Each CDR3 protein is one row after TCRdb ran MiXCR on the PCR reads. This sample yields 750,000 to 950,000 distinct CDR3 sequences, of which roughly half are seen a single time; roughly 4.4% belongs to the top ten. The sequenced sample consisted of blood. The receptors stem from a girl aged 5-17 years with multiple sclerosis. The CDR3 runs from the conserved cysteine through the conserved F or W. The D gene is left open where the match is weak. Some rows mark clone size as missing; the rest say once, few, many or name a class of expanded clone.

>TRBJ2-7|NA|TRBV6-5|NA
CASSFGTGPTYEQYF
TGTGCCAGCAGTTTTGGGACGGGACCAACCTACGAGCAGTACTTC
>TRBJ2-1|TRBD2|TRBV15|NA
CATSREPLAGFPLIYNEQFF
TGTGCCACCAGCAGAGAGCCTTTAGCGGGATTCCCCCTTATCTACAATGAGCAGTTCTTC
>TRBJ2-7|TRBD1|TRBV12-3/TRBV12-4|few
CASSFEGQAEYEQYF
TGTGCCAGCAGTTTCGAGGGACAGGCCGAATACGAGCAGTACTTC
>TRBJ2-1|NA|TRBV20-1|NA
CSARDASRDEQFF
TGCAGTGCTAGAGATGCTAGTAGAGATGAGCAGTTCTTC
>TRBJ2-7|TRBD1|TRBV2|NA
CASSAPDRGSYEQYF
TGTGCCAGCAGTGCCCCCGACAGGGGATCCTACGAGCAGTACTTC
>TRBJ2-4|TRBD2|TRBV6-1|NA
CASSAPSGGALAKNIQYF
TGTGCCAGCAGTGCGCCTAGCGGGGGGGCGTTGGCCAAAAACATTCAGTACTTC
>TRBJ2-7|NA|TRBV7-2|NA
CASKREVNSYEQYF
TGTGCCAGCAAGCGTGAGGTTAACTCCTACGAGCAGTACTTC
>TRBJ1-2|TRBD1|TRBV29-1|NA
CSVPGQGAGGYTF
TGCAGCGTCCCGGGACAGGGGGCTGGTGGCTACACCTTC
>TRBJ2-7|NA|TRBV27|NA
CASTSGHTYEQYF
TGTGCCAGCACTTCCGGCCATACCTACGAGCAGTACTTC
>TRBJ2-7|TRBD1|TRBV5-1|NA
CASSSHRQGPYEQYF
TGCGCCAGCAGCAGCCACCGACAGGGCCCCTACGAGCAGTACTTC
>TRBJ2-1|NA|TRBV20-1|NA
CSAIDSGYNEQFF
TGCAGTGCCATCGATAGTGGTTACAATGAGCAGTTCTTC
>TRBJ2-3|NA|TRBV7-3|few
CASSSWTTTDTQYF
TGTGCCAGCAGCTCATGGACCACCACAGATACGCAGTATTTT
>TRBJ1-5|NA|TRBV29-1|NA
CSVEDRASDQPQHF
TGCAGCGTTGAAGACAGGGCAAGCGATCAGCCCCAGCATTTT
>TRBJ1-5|TRBD1|TRBV29-1|NA
CSVQGGGSGNQPQHF
TGCAGCGTACAGGGAGGGGGCTCGGGCAATCAGCCCCAGCATTTT
>TRBJ2-5|TRBD2|TRBV12-3/TRBV12-4|NA
CASSSGLHHLAETQYF
TGTGCCAGCAGTTCGGGACTACATCATTTAGCGGAGACCCAGTACTTC
>TRBJ2-1|NA|TRBV4-1|once
CASSQDAASSYNEQFF
TGCGCCAGCAGCCAAGATGCCGCTAGCAGTTACAATGAGCAGTTCTTC
>TRBJ1-1|NA|TRBV5-5|few
CASSLWRIRNTEAFF
TGTGCCAGCAGCTTGTGGAGGATAAGAAACACTGAAGCTTTCTTT
>TRBJ2-7|TRBD1|TRBV29-1|many
CSVRDRISYEQYF
TGCAGCGTCCGGGACAGGATATCCTACGAGCAGTACTTC
>TRBJ2-1|NA|TRBV25-1|few
CASSDYREQFF
TGTGCCAGCAGTGATTATCGTGAGCAGTTCTTC
>TRBJ2-7|NA|TRBV6-5|NA
CASSQGHYEQYF
TGTGCCAGCAGCCAAGGGCACTACGAGCAGTACTTC
>TRBJ2-7|NA|TRBV7-6|NA
CASSRAQSYEQYF
TGTGCCAGCAGCAGAGCCCAATCCTACGAGCAGTACTTC
>TRBJ2-2|TRBD2|TRBV5-1|NA
CASSFGTSGRKDTGELFF
TGCGCCAGCAGCTTCGGGACTAGCGGGAGAAAAGACACCGGGGAGCTGTTTTTT
>TRBJ2-5|TRBD2|TRBV4-1|NA
CASSQDRTSGLVQETQYF
TGCGCCAGCAGCCAGGATCGGACTAGCGGGCTAGTCCAAGAGACCCAGTACTTC
>TRBJ2-3|NA|TRBV5-1|NA
CASSLGQNLDTQYF
TGCGCCAGCAGCTTGGGCCAGAACCTAGATACGCAGTATTTT
>TRBJ2-5|TRBD2|TRBV5-1|NA
CASSLSTSGPRETQYF
TGCGCCAGCAGCTTGAGTACTAGCGGGCCGAGGGAGACCCAGTACTTC
>TRBJ2-5|NA|TRBV2|once
CASSQLQDWGSPWQETQYF
TGTGCCAGCAGCCAACTACAGGACTGGGGCAGTCCGTGGCAAGAGACCCAGTACTTC
>TRBJ2-3|TRBD2|TRBV20-1|NA
CSAPPSGRATDTQYF
TGCAGTGCTCCCCCTAGCGGGAGGGCCACAGATACGCAGTATTTT
>TRBJ2-3|NA|TRBV6-4|NA
CASRREPRAKDTRYF
TGTGCCAGCAGAAGAGAGCCCCGGGCAAAGGATACGCGGTATTTT
>TRBJ2-5|NA|TRBV5-6|once
CASNGEDTQYF
TGTGCCAGCAACGGGGAAGATACCCAGTACTTC
>TRBJ2-5|TRBD2|TRBV3-1|NA
CASSQRDYTGQETQYF
TGTGCCAGCAGCCAACGGGACTATACGGGCCAAGAGACCCAGTACTTC
>TRBJ2-5|TRBD1|TRBV4-2|NA
CASSLAEGARETQYF
TGTGCCAGCAGCCTAGCTGAGGGGGCGCGAGAGACCCAGTACTTC
>TRBJ2-5|TRBD1|TRBV6-1|NA
CASSYTGGGGETQYF
TGTGCCAGCAGCTACACAGGGGGCGGTGGCGAGACCCAGTACTTC
>TRBJ1-5|NA|TRBV9|NA
CASSGGAGNQPQHF
TGTGCCAGCAGCGGGGGGGCCGGCAATCAGCCCCAGCATTTT
>TRBJ1-5|NA|TRBV12-3/TRBV12-4|NA
CASSLSSSGSNQPQHF
TGTGCCAGCAGCCTATCTAGTAGTGGGAGCAATCAGCCCCAGCATTTT
>TRBJ2-7|NA|TRBV7-9|few
CASSLGALYEQYF
TGTGCCAGCAGCTTAGGGGCCCTCTACGAGCAGTACTTC
>TRBJ2-2|TRBD1|TRBV10-3|NA
CAITGQGTTGELFF
TGTGCCATCACCGGACAGGGGACCACCGGGGAGCTGTTTTTT